The 8 T cell receptor beta chains presented below share a single source sample, sequenced in a study. From the 5' RACE reads, TCRdb called clonotypes with MiXCR, one entry per CDR3 protein. This sample has some 62,000 distinct CDR3 sequences, with around 30% found just once. Sequenced material: tumor-infiltrating naive CD4+ T cells sorted from the breast tumor. The sample's subset: naive CD4+ T cells, CD4+CD45RA+CD25-. Receptors originate from a female donor with breast cancer.

This clonotype appeared a few times. The rearrangement links TRBV4-3 to TRBJ2-7, with D perhaps matching TRBD2 (6 bases). CDR3 size: 15 residues. V dropped 3 bases and J dropped 2 bases, with 14 bases sitting between them. Germline-derived CDR1 and CDR2 are LGHNA and YSLEER. The CDR3 sequence is CASSQLLARTYEQYF. DNA for the CDR3: TGCGCCAGCAGCCAGCTACTAGCCAGAACCTACGAGCAGTACTTC.

Points on this clonotype: Since a much larger clone is just one base distant, this may be a read error. The chain employs TRBV29-1 and TRBJ2-1; D is perhaps TRBD1 (6 bases). V lost 7 bases to trimming and J lost 4 bases, with 11 bases between them. The germline V gene encodes CDR1 SQVTM and CDR2 ANQGSEA. The CDR3 runs 12 residues. Here the CDR3 reads CSGTEVYNEQFF. DNA for the CDR3: TGCAGCGGGACAGAGGTATACAATGAGCAGTTCTTC.

This clonotype was seen a few times. The V call is TRBV18, the J call TRBJ2-5; no clear D gene. The CDR3 sequence is 14 residues long. Germline lookup yields CDR1 KGHSH and CDR2 LQKENI. The V end lost 2 bases, the J end lost 3 bases, and 10 bases lay between the germline ends. The CDR3 nucleotides are TGTGCCAGCTCACCATGGACGGAAAAAGAGACCCAGTACTTC. Residues: CASSPWTEKETQYF.

This clonotype is labeled medium-sized (0.01 to 0.1%). V and J are TRBV29-1 and TRBJ1-5; 8 bases fit TRBD1. The CDR3 is 13 residues long. From germline, CDR1 is SQVTM and CDR2 ANQGSEA. The ends lost 0 bases at V and 7 bases at J; junction bases unmatched: 2. CDR3 loop: CSVEEQGGQPQHF. The CDR3 DNA follows: TGCAGCGTTGAAGAACAGGGGGGCCAGCCCCAGCATTTT.

This clonotype turned up a few times. The chain couples TRBV27 to TRBJ2-5, with D perhaps TRBD1 (6 bases). Trimming cost V 5 bases and J 7 bases, with 14 bases left between them. The CDR3 contains 13 residues. Germline assignment: CDR1 MNHEY and CDR2 SMNVEV (reference sequence). In DNA, the CDR3 is TGTGCCAGCAGTCCCCAGGGGAGATTGACCCAGTACTTC. It yields the protein CASSPQGRLTQYF.

At least ten counts were recorded for this clonotype. The rearrangement uses TRBV5-1 and TRBJ1-2; D gene uncertain. CDR1 and CDR2 from the germline V gene are SGHRS and YFSETQ. CDR3 length: 13 residues. V was clipped by 0 bases and J by 8 bases, with 11 bases between them. CDR3 region: CASSLEEGGGYTF. The CDR3, as DNA: TGCGCCAGCAGCTTGGAGGAGGGTGGAGGCTACACCTTC.

This clonotype appeared a few times. J is TRBJ1-1 and V is TRBV7-8; weak D call: TRBD1 (6 bases). Trimming took 5 bases from V and 3 from J, leaving 16 bases between them. The V gene's germline CDR1 is SGHVS and CDR2 FQNEAQ. The CDR3 has 15 residues. CDR3 protein: CASSPQGGDYTEAFF. CDR3 bases: TGTGCCAGCAGCCCACAGGGCGGAGATTACACTGAAGCTTTCTTT.

The chain carries TRBV27 and TRBJ2-5, with D maybe TRBD2 (5 bases). The CDR3 length is 15 residues. CDR1 and CDR2 from the germline V gene are MNHEY and SMNVEV (reference sequence). V lost 3 bases, J lost 4 bases, and 15 bases lay in between. In DNA form, the CDR3 reads TGTGCCAGCAGTTTTAGTCGGGGTCTTGGAGAGACCCAGTACTTC. Translation gives CASSFSRGLGETQYF.